A single sample is the source of the 20 T cell receptor beta chains below, sequenced in a study of T cell changes during pregnancy in multiple sclerosis. Libraries were prepared by immunoSEQ multiplex PCR; TCRdb keeps only in-frame clonotypes and omits some of them. The table includes roughly 110,000 clones, roughly nine tenths detected once. The source was peripheral blood, collected before pregnancy. These receptors came from a female donor with multiple sclerosis, enrolled in a pregnancy study.

A single count supports this clone. The rearrangement links TRBV5-6 to TRBJ1-2; TRBD1 aligns across 9 bases. Germline trimming cut 4 bases from V and 4 bases from J; bases unmatched to any gene: 8. This CDR3 has 15 residues. Germline-derived CDR1 and CDR2 are SGHDT and YYEEEE. The CDR3 DNA follows: TGTGCCAGCAGCCAGGGACAGGGTGAGATCTATGGCTACACCTTC. As protein: CASSQGQGEIYGYTF.

V is TRBV28 and J is TRBJ1-4, with a weak D call TRBD1 (5 bases). The germline gives CDR1 MDHEN, CDR2 SYDVKM. V was pared by 5 bases and J by 4 bases, with 14 bases between. This CDR3 is 15 amino acids long. The CDR3 region is CASSPPGTHNEKLFF. The CDR3 coding sequence is TGTGCCAGCAGTCCACCCGGGACTCATAATGAAAAACTGTTTTTT.

The rearrangement uses TRBV11-3 and TRBJ2-7, with 12 bases matching TRBD2. After removal of 5 bases from V and 5 bases from J, the junction contained 4 bases not matched to a gene. This CDR3 contains 14 residues. CDR1 is SGHNT, CDR2 YENEEA, per germline. The CDR3 spells CASSLTSGSNEQYF. The DNA of the CDR3 is TGTGCCAGCAGCCTGACTAGCGGGAGCAACGAGCAGTACTTC.

The genes are TRBV19 and TRBJ1-5, with D tentatively TRBD1 (5 bases). The CDR3 length is 15 residues. V dropped 5 bases and J dropped 1 base, with 12 bases sitting between them. Germline V gives CDR1 LNHDA, CDR2 SQIVND (reference sequence). The CDR3 loop reads CASSALGPSNQPQHF. In nucleotides, the CDR3 is TGTGCCAGTAGTGCGCTGGGGCCGAGCAATCAGCCCCAGCATTTT.

CDR3 protein: CASSPPGADTQYF. The DNA for the CDR3 is TGTGCCAGCAGCCCCCCCGGGGCAGATACGCAGTATTTT. The rearrangement uses TRBV7-3 and TRBJ2-3; tentatively, D is TRBD2 (5 bases). Germline V gene sequence: CDR1 SGHTA, CDR2 FQGTGA. Trimming removed 5 bases from V and 4 bases from J, with 10 bases in between. CDR3 length: 13 residues.

The J gene is TRBJ1-5, the V gene TRBV27, with D possibly matching TRBD1 (5 bases). Germline V gene lookup returns CDR1 MNHEY and CDR2 SMNVEV (reference sequence). Trimming stripped 1 base from V and 7 bases from J, with 8 bases between. The CDR3 has 13 residues. The CDR3 DNA follows: TGTGCCAGCAGTTTATTTGGGGGGCAGCCCCAGCATTTT. Protein product: CASSLFGGQPQHF.

The chain is built from TRBV9 and TRBJ2-1, with 7 nucleotides matching TRBD2. There are 14 residues in the CDR3. The trim removed 0 bases at V and 9 bases at J, leaving 6 bases unmatched. From germline, CDR1 is SGDLS and CDR2 YYNGEE. CDR3 region: CASSVGDYITEQFF. The CDR3 nucleotides are TGTGCCAGCAGCGTAGGGGACTACATTACTGAGCAGTTCTTC.

This chain uses TRBV18 with TRBJ1-2, with D unclear. Trimming took 3 bases from V and 8 from J, leaving 13 bases between them. This CDR3 spans 13 amino acids. Looked up from germline, CDR1 is KGHSH and CDR2 is LQKENI. The CDR3 here is CASSPPQALGYTF. DNA of the CDR3: TGTGCCAGCTCACCCCCCCAGGCCCTCGGCTACACCTTC.

The J gene is TRBJ1-6, the V gene TRBV18; tentatively, D is TRBD1 (6 bases). The ends were cut back, 0 bases at V and 4 bases at J, with 10 bases in the middle. There are 16 residues in the CDR3. In germline, CDR1 is KGHSH, CDR2 LQKENI. The CDR3 DNA reads TGTGCCAGCTCACCACCAAGGACAGCTTATAATTCACCCCTCCACTTT. It codes for CASSPPRTAYNSPLHF.

This clone has only one observation. This rearrangement joins TRBV5-1 to TRBJ2-2, with TRBD2 matching 12 bases. In germline, CDR1 is SGHRS, CDR2 YFSETQ. This CDR3 region has 16 residues. The ends lost 1 base at V and 7 bases at J; junction bases unmatched: 5. The CDR3 is CASSLLAGGLLGELFF. The CDR3 region has the DNA TGCGCCAGCAGCTTGCTAGCGGGGGGGCTCCTCGGGGAGCTGTTTTTT.

The chain combines TRBV2 with TRBJ2-3; 8 bases fit TRBD2. Germline values: CDR1 SNHLY, CDR2 FYNNEI. This CDR3 is built from 15 residues. V shed 3 bases and J 0 bases; nucleotides not matched to a gene: 2. Here the CDR3 DNA reads TGTGCCAGCAGTGACGCGGGGGGTAGCACAGATACGCAGTATTTT. Translating gives CASSDAGGSTDTQYF.

The chain joins TRBV5-5 to TRBJ2-2, with D possibly TRBD1 on 6 matching bases. Trimming removed 4 bases from V and 4 bases from J, with 14 bases in between. This CDR3 comprises 15 residues. Germline CDR1 SGHKS, CDR2 YYEKEE (reference sequence). This CDR3 is CASSQGTPGTGELFF. For the CDR3, the DNA is TGTGCCAGCAGCCAGGGGACGCCGGGCACCGGGGAGCTGTTTTTT. The whole variable domain, remainder taken from reference TRBV5-5 and TRBJ2-2, is DAGVTQSPTHLIKTRGQQVTLRCSPISGHKSVSWYQQVLGQGPQFIFQYYEKEERGRGNFPDRFSARQFPNYSSELNVNALLLGDSALYLCASSQGTPGTGELFFGEGSRLTVL.

The chain employs TRBV6-5 and TRBJ2-3; perhaps TRBD2 as D (6 bases). This CDR3 has 12 residues. CDR1 MNHEY and CDR2 SVGAGI come from the germline V gene. V shed 11 bases and J shed 0 bases, with 9 bases lying between them. As DNA, the CDR3 is TGTGCCGCTCGGGGGAGCACAGATACGCAGTATTTT. Translated, it gives CAARGSTDTQYF.

V gene TRBV4-1 combines with J gene TRBJ2-1; 8 bases align to TRBD2. The CDR3 is 14 amino acids. V lost 4 bases, J lost 7 bases, and 6 bases stayed unmatched. Germline V gene sequence: CDR1 MGHRA, CDR2 YSYEKL. The CDR3 region has the DNA TGCGCCAGCAGCCGAACGGGGGGGCGAAATGAGCAGTTCTTC. It yields the protein CASSRTGGRNEQFF.

The chain employs TRBV11-2 and TRBJ1-2; D is perhaps TRBD1 (5 bases). The germline CDR1 and CDR2 sequences are SGHAT and FQNNGV. CDR3 length: 15 residues. V lost 0 bases to trimming and J lost 8 bases, with 16 bases between them. The CDR3 sequence: CASSLDFPGDWGYTF. CDR3 in DNA: TGTGCCAGCAGCTTAGACTTCCCGGGGGATTGGGGCTACACCTTC.

The genes are TRBV5-1 and TRBJ2-3, with D maybe TRBD1 (5 bases). Germline V gene sequence: CDR1 SGHRS, CDR2 YFSETQ. CDR3 size: 13 residues. The ends were cut back, 0 bases at V and 4 bases at J, with 6 bases in the middle. The CDR3 sequence is CASSLVGADTQYF. The CDR3 DNA reads TGCGCCAGCAGCTTGGTAGGGGCAGATACGCAGTATTTT. The variable domain in full, with the rest retrieved from reference TRBV5-1 and TRBJ2-3, is KAGVTQTPRYLIKTRGQQVTLSCSPISGHRSVSWYQQTPGQGLQFLFEYFSETQRNKGNFPGRFSGRQFSNSRSEMNVSTLELGDSALYLCASSLVGADTQYFGPGTRLTVL.

This chain joins TRBV6-5 and TRBJ1-1; D is ambiguous. V shed 0 bases and J shed 5 bases, with 13 bases lying between them. The CDR3 consists of 15 residues. The V gene's germline CDR1 is MNHEY and CDR2 SVGAGI. Here the CDR3 reads CASSYSGAPGTEAFF. DNA for the CDR3: TGTGCCAGCAGTTACTCGGGAGCGCCGGGTACTGAAGCTTTCTTT.

V and J are TRBV6-4 and TRBJ2-2; D not certain. Trimming removed 0 bases from V and 5 bases from J, with 13 bases in between. Germline values: CDR1 MRHNA, CDR2 SNTAGT. This CDR3 region has 16 residues. The CDR3 reads CASSDSRGSLTGELFF. CDR3 nucleotides: TGTGCCAGCAGTGACTCGAGAGGTAGCCTTACCGGGGAGCTGTTTTTT.

The chain combines TRBV19 with TRBJ1-2; the D gene is possibly TRBD1 (6 bases). Germline assignment: CDR1 LNHDA and CDR2 SQIVND (reference sequence). CDR3 length: 14 amino acids. V was shortened by 4 bases and J by 1 base, with 10 bases between the two germline ends. CDR3 protein: CASSRDKLNYGYTF. As DNA, the CDR3 is TGTGCCAGTAGTAGGGACAAGCTTAACTATGGCTACACCTTC.

The chain is built from TRBV19 and TRBJ2-6; TRBD1 agrees at 10 bases. With V trimmed by 5 bases and J by 1 base, 5 bases remained unmatched. There are 17 residues in the CDR3. CDR1 and CDR2 from the germline V gene are LNHDA and SQIVND (reference sequence). CDR3 region: CASSPGQGKSGANVLTF. In nucleotides, the CDR3 is TGTGCCAGTAGTCCGGGACAGGGGAAATCTGGGGCCAACGTCCTGACTTTC.